This T cell receptor (beta chain) was retrieved from a study of cytomegalovirus exposure and HLA in healthy donors. Study-wide points: The study put 160 or so TCR beta chains on its list as cytomegalovirus-associated.

For this clone: What it recognizes is unknown.

The CDR3 totals 15 residues. Per the germline V gene, CDR1 is SGHKS and CDR2 is YYEKEE (reference sequence). Trimming removed 1 base from V and 3 bases from J, with 11 bases in between. Use of 60 Vbeta and 13 Jbeta primers characterized the PCR. Profiling relied on immunoSEQ multiplex PCR, and the TCRdb table lists in-frame clones only, not all of them. Among around 140,000 clones listed, 80% were seen once. Sequencing was done on a sample of PBMCs. This sequence was found in a man between 35 and 55 years old in good health and CMV-seronegative. The chain is built from TRBV5-5 and TRBJ1-3; a weak D match, TRBD1 (5 bases). In DNA, the CDR3 is TGTGCCAGCAGCTTGAGGGGCGTCGTTGGAAACACCATATATTTT. Translated: CASSLRGVVGNTIYF. Complete variable domain (other parts from reference TRBV5-5 and TRBJ1-3): DAGVTQSPTHLIKTRGQQVTLRCSPISGHKSVSWYQQVLGQGPQFIFQYYEKEERGRGNFPDRFSARQFPNYSSELNVNALLLGDSALYLCASSLRGVVGNTIYFGEGSWLTVV.